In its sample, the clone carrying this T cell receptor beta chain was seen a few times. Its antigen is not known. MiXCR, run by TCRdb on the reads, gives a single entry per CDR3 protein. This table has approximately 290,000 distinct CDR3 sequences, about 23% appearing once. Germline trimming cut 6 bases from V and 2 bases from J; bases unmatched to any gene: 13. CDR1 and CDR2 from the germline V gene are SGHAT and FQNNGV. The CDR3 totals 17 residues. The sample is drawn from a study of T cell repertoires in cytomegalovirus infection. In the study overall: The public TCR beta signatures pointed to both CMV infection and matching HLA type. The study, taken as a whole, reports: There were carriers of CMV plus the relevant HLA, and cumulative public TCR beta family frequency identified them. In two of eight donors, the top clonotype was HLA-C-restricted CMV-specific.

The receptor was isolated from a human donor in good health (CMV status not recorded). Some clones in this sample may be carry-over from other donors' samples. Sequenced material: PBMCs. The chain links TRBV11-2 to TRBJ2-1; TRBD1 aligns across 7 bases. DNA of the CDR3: TGTGCCAGCAGTCGAACCGGGACAGAAGTAACCTACAATGAGCAGTTCTTC. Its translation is CASSRTGTEVTYNEQFF.